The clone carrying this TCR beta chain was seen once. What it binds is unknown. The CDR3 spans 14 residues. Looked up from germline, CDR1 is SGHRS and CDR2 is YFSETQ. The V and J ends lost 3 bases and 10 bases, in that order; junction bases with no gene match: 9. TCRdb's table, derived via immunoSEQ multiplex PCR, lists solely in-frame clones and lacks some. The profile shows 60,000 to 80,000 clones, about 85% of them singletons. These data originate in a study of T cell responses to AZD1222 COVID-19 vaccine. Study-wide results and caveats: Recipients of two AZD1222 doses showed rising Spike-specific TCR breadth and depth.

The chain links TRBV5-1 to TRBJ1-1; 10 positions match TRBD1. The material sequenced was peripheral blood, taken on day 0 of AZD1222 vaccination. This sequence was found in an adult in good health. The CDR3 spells CASSSTGGDYGAFF. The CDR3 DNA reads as TGCGCCAGCAGCTCGACAGGGGGCGACTATGGAGCTTTCTTT.